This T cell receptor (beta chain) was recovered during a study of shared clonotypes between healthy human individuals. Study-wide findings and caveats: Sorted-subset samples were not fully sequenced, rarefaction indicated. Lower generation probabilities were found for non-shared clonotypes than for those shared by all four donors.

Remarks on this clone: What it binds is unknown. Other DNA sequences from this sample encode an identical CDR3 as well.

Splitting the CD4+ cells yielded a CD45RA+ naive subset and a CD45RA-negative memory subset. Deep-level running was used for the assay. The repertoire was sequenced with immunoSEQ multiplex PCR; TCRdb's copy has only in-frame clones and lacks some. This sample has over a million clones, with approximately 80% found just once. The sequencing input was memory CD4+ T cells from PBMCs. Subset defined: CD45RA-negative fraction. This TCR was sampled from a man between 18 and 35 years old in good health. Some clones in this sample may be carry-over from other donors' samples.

The CDR3 protein is CASSERDRGPYEQYF. In nucleotides, the CDR3 is TGTGCCAGCAGTGAGAGGGACAGGGGGCCCTACGAGCAGTACTTC. The gene calls are TRBV2 and TRBJ2-7; 12 positions match TRBD1. In germline, CDR1 is SNHLY, CDR2 FYNNEI. The CDR3 consists of 15 residues. V trimming: 3 bases; J trimming: 2 bases; junction bases outside the gene matches: 2.